These 3 T cell receptor beta chains came from one sample sequenced in a study of regulatory T cells in long-lasting Graves disease. Construction of TCR beta libraries relied on iRepertoire HTBI primers and on Arm-PCR targeting CDR3 regions. TCRdb re-derived calls from the multiplex PCR reads in MiXCR, one entry per CDR3 protein. Altogether about 350,000 distinct CDR3 sequences are present, 16% being singletons, with the ten largest covering about 27%. Noted time point: newly diagnosed GD, antithyroid drugs for less than 3 months. With RNA extracted from PBMCs as input, the TCR library was made. These data also featured in a second study, about T cells in Graves' hyperthyroidism and ophthalmopathy.

The material sequenced was peripheral blood mononuclear cells (PBMCs), taken at new diagnosis, from a patient treated with antithyroid drugs. The origin of the receptors is a man in his forties or fifties with Graves disease.

The table lists this clonotype with many counts. V gene TRBV5-1 combines with J gene TRBJ2-3, with TRBD1 matching 8 bases. Germline V gives CDR1 SGHRS, CDR2 YFSETQ. The CDR3 spans 16 residues. The junction had 11 bases not matched to a gene; V was cut back by 4 bases and J by 4 bases. The CDR3 sequence is CASSRGTGLGADTQYF. For the CDR3, the DNA is TGCGCCAGCAGCAGGGGGACAGGCTTGGGGGCAGATACGCAGTATTTT. Drawing the rest from reference TRBV5-1 and TRBJ2-3, the complete variable domain is KAGVTQTPRYLIKTRGQQVTLSCSPISGHRSVSWYQQTPGQGLQFLFEYFSETQRNKGNFPGRFSGRQFSNSRSEMNVSTLELGDSALYLCASSRGTGLGADTQYFGPGTRLTVL.

This clonotype was seen ten or more times. The gene calls are TRBV2 and TRBJ1-4; no definite D call. The CDR3 totals 13 residues. Trimming took 8 bases from V and 3 from J, leaving 10 bases between them. The germline V gene has CDR1 SNHLY and CDR2 FYNNEI. The CDR3 DNA reads as TGTGCCAGCGGCAGATACCCTAATGAAAAACTGTTTTTT. As protein: CASGRYPNEKLFF.

This clonotype was seen a few times. The chain is built from TRBV19 and TRBJ1-3, with D uncertain. Germline V gene lookup returns CDR1 LNHDA and CDR2 SQIVND (reference sequence). The CDR3 spans 13 residues. The V and J ends lost 7 bases and 3 bases respectively, with 10 bases between them. The CDR3, as DNA: TGTGCCAGTAAATGGAGTTATGGAAACACCATATATTTT. Its protein is CASKWSYGNTIYF.